A few counts support the clone carrying this T cell receptor beta chain. Its specificity is not known. The record originates from a study of T-cell memory formation after mild COVID-19. Overall study: TCR clusters showed largely donor specificity. General observations from the study: CD4+ contracting clones were mainly CM and EM; CD8+ ones, EMRA. The SARS-CoV-2 specificity of second-wave clones reaching peak at day 37 remained unverified. Day 15 to 85 contracting clones showed balanced CD4/CD8; day 15 to 37 expanders favored CD4+.

TCRdb called the 5' RACE reads again in MiXCR, with one record for every CDR3 protein. Seen here are 300,000 to 400,000 distinct CDR3 sequences, approximately 27% observed once, and the top ten hold 13%. CDR1 is SGHTA, CDR2 FQGTGA, per germline. The CDR3 spans 13 residues. Unmatched junction bases numbered 1, after V lost 2 bases and J lost 7 bases. The receptor was derived from an adult woman who had mild COVID-19 (a few samples of this study predate the infection). Cell type and time point are not known. Source material: PBMCs or a T cell subset sorted from them (not recorded which). V is TRBV7-3 and J is TRBJ2-1, with TRBD1 matching over 8 bases. The chain's CDR3 is CASSLGQGNEQFF. CDR3 coding DNA: TGTGCCAGCAGCTTAGGACAGGGTAATGAGCAGTTCTTC.